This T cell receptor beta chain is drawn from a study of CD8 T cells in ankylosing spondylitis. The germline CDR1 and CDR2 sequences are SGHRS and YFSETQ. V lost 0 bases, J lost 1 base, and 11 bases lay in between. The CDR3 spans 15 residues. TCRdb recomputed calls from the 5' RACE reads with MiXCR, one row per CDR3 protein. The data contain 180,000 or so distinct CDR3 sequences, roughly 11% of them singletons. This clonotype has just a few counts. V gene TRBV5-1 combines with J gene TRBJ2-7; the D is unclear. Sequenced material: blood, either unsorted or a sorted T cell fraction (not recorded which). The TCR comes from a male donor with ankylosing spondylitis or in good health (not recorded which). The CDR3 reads CASSLVAGRSYEQYF. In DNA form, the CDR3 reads TGCGCCAGCAGCTTGGTCGCAGGCCGATCCTACGAGCAGTACTTC. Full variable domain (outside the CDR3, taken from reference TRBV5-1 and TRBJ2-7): KAGVTQTPRYLIKTRGQQVTLSCSPISGHRSVSWYQQTPGQGLQFLFEYFSETQRNKGNFPGRFSGRQFSNSRSEMNVSTLELGDSALYLCASSLVAGRSYEQYFGPGTRLTVT.